This T cell receptor beta chain was profiled in a study of shared clonotypes between healthy human individuals. General study points: Relative to memory subsets, naive subsets generally showed larger estimated richness. Investigators expected sequencing depth to affect clonotype sharing among donors.

The CDR3 loop spans 13 amino acids. Germline CDR1 and CDR2: SGDLS and YYNGEE. V lost 0 bases and J lost 8, with 11 bases in between. TCRdb keeps only in-frame clones here, not all; method: immunoSEQ multiplex PCR. The sample lists roughly 1,000,000 clones; approximately 80% were seen once. This clone was recorded a few times. Its cognate antigen is unknown. Sample: memory CD4+ T cells from PBMCs. Sample subset: CD45RA-negative fraction. J is TRBJ1-1 and V is TRBV9; D remains ambiguous. The receptor was derived from a man between 18 and 29 years old in good health. Some clones in this sample may be carry-over from other donors' samples. CDR3 nucleotides: TGTGCCAGCAGCGTAGTATCGGCGGGGGAAGCTTTCTTT. It encodes CASSVVSAGEAFF.